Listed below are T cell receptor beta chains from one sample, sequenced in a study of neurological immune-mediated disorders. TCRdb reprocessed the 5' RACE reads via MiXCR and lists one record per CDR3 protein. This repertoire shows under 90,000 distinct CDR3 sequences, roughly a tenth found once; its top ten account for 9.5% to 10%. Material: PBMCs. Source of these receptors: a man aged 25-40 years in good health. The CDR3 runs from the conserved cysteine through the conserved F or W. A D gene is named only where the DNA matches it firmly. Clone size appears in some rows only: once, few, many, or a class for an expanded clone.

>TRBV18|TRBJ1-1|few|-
CASSPLGTLNTEAFF
TGTGCCAGCTCACCACTGGGTACTCTGAACACTGAAGCTTTCTTT
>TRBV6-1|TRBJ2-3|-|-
CASWPRTDTQYF
TGTGCCAGCTGGCCCCGCACAGATACGCAGTATTTT
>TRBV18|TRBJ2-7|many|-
CASSPPSGRDLYEQYF
TGTGCCAGCTCACCACCAAGCGGGCGAGACCTCTACGAGCAGTACTTC
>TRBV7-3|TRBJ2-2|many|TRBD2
CASSLTGLVGELFF
TGTGCCAGCAGCTTAACGGGACTAGTCGGGGAGCTGTTTTTT
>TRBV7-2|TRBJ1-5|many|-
CASTWSYNQPQHF
TGTGCCAGCACTTGGTCCTACAATCAGCCCCAGCATTTT
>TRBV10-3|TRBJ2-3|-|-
CAISDPLHQDTQYF
TGTGCCATCAGTGATCCTCTGCATCAGGATACGCAGTATTTT
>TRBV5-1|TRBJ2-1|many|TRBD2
CASSFSSGTSGSNEQFF
TGCGCCAGCAGCTTCTCTTCCGGGACTAGCGGGAGCAATGAGCAGTTCTTC
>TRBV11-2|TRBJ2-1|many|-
CASSLDRGTVPNEQFF
TGTGCCAGCAGCTTAGATCGGGGGACCGTACCTAATGAGCAGTTCTTC
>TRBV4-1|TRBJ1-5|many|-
CASSATGPGGSEQPQHF
TGCGCCAGCAGCGCTACGGGACCGGGGGGCTCTGAGCAGCCCCAGCATTTT
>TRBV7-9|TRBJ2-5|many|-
CASSSPRSYQETQYF
TGTGCCAGCAGTTCCCCCCGGAGCTACCAAGAGACCCAGTACTTC
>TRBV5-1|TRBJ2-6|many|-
CASSLSVGSGANVLTF
TGCGCCAGCAGCTTGTCCGTGGGCTCCGGGGCCAACGTCCTGACTTTC
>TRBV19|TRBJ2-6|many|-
CASLNWRVGANVLTF
TGTGCCAGTCTAAACTGGAGGGTTGGGGCCAACGTCCTGACTTTC
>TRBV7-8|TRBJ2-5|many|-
CASSPGEGRETQYF
TGTGCCAGCAGCCCAGGAGAGGGGAGGGAGACCCAGTACTTC
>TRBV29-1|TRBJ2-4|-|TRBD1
CSVVDRGVLNIQYF
TGCAGCGTCGTCGACAGGGGGGTATTGAACATTCAGTACTTC
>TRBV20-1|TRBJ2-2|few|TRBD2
CSARPTSGRYTGELFF
TGCAGTGCTAGACCTACTAGCGGGAGGTACACCGGGGAGCTGTTTTTT
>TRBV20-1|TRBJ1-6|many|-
CSARDLRADNSPLHF
TGCAGTGCTAGAGATCTGAGGGCTGACAATTCACCCCTCCACTTT
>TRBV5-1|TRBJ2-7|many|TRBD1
CASSFRDRSYEQYF
TGCGCCAGCAGCTTCCGGGACAGATCCTACGAGCAGTACTTC
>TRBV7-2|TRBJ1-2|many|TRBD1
CASTPGQNYGYTF
TGTGCCAGCACTCCGGGACAGAACTATGGCTACACCTTC
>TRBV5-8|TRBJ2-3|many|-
CASSFPTGSDTQYF
TGTGCCAGCAGCTTCCCGACAGGATCAGATACGCAGTATTTT
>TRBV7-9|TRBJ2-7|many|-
CASSLGQDYEQYF
TGTGCCAGCAGCTTAGGGCAGGACTACGAGCAGTACTTC
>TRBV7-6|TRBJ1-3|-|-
CASSTYRQGIYGNTIYF
TGTGCCAGCAGCACCTATAGGCAGGGGATATATGGAAACACCATATATTTT
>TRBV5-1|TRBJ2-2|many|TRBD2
CASSFLAGSGGELFF
TGCGCCAGCAGCTTCCTAGCGGGGTCCGGCGGGGAGCTGTTTTTT
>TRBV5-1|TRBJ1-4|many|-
CASSGGQINEKLFF
TGCGCCAGCAGCGGCGGACAAATTAATGAAAAACTGTTTTTT
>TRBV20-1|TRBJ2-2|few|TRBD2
CSARGLTSGSGAGELFF
TGCAGTGCTAGGGGGTTGACTAGCGGGAGTGGGGCCGGGGAGCTGTTTTTT
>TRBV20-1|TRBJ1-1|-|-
CSTNREVGTEAFF
TGCAGTACAAACAGGGAGGTGGGCACTGAAGCTTTCTTT
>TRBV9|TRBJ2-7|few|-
CASSPRGSYYEQYF
TGTGCCAGCAGCCCTAGGGGCTCCTACTACGAGCAGTACTTC
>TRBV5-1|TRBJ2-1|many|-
CASSRVAGIYNEQFF
TGCGCCAGCAGCCGTGTGGCGGGGATCTACAATGAGCAGTTCTTC
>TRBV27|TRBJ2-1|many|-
CASSLGWEQFF
TGTGCCAGCAGTTTAGGGTGGGAGCAGTTCTTC
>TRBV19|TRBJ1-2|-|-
CASSTAGSGTLANYGYTF
TGTGCCAGTAGTACCGCCGGCTCCGGGACTCTAGCTAACTATGGCTACACCTTC
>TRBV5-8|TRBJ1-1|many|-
CASHSQTNTEAFF
TGTGCCAGCCACTCCCAGACGAACACTGAAGCTTTCTTT
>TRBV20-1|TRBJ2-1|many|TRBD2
CSAVRLAGGNDEQFF
TGCAGTGCTGTAAGGCTAGCGGGAGGAAACGATGAGCAGTTCTTC
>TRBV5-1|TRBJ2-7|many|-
CASSLAVSGTGYEQYF
TGCGCCAGCAGCTTGGCCGTTTCAGGGACCGGCTACGAGCAGTACTTC
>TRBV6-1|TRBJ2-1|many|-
CASSDRSYNEQFF
TGTGCCAGCAGTGACCGGTCCTACAATGAGCAGTTCTTC
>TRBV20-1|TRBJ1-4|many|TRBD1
CSAPDRGQTNEKLFF
TGCAGTGCCCCGGACAGGGGGCAGACTAATGAAAAACTGTTTTTT
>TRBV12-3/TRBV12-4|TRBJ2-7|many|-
CASSLTTLSSYEQYF
TGTGCCAGCAGTCTCACTACCCTCAGCTCCTACGAGCAGTACTTC
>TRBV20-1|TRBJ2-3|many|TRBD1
CSARGGLSTDTQYF
TGCAGTGCCAGAGGGGGCTTAAGCACAGATACGCAGTATTTT
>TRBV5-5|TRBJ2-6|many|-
CASSGLGSGANVLTF
TGTGCCAGCAGTGGATTGGGGTCTGGGGCCAACGTCCTGACTTTC
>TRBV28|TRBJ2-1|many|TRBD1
CASKGNRGLSNSNEQFF
TGTGCCAGCAAGGGTAACAGGGGGCTAAGTAACTCCAATGAGCAGTTCTTC
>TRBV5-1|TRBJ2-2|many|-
CASSLGGGTGELFF
TGCGCCAGCAGCTTGGGAGGCGGCACCGGGGAGCTGTTTTTT
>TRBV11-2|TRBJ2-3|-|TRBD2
CASSSKAGSTDTQYF
TGTGCCAGCAGCTCCAAAGCGGGAAGCACAGATACGCAGTATTTT
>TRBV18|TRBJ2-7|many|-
CASSPSLYEQYF
TGTGCCAGCTCACCCTCCCTTTACGAGCAGTACTTC
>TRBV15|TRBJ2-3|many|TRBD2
CATSRTSGDRRTSIRADTQYF
TGTGCCACCAGCAGAACCTCAGGGGACCGACGGACTAGCATTAGGGCAGATACGCAGTATTTT
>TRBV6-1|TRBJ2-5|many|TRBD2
CASSDSGDFPRETQYF
TGTGCCAGCAGTGACAGCGGGGACTTCCCCAGAGAGACCCAGTACTTC
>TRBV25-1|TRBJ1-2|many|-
CASSDRGGDYGYTF
TGTGCCAGCAGTGACAGGGGTGGTGACTATGGCTACACCTTC
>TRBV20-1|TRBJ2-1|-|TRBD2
CSARGVTSNNEQFF
TGCAGTGCTAGAGGGGTGACTAGCAACAATGAGCAGTTCTTC
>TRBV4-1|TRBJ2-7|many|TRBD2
CASSVGLAGPYEQYF
TGCGCCAGCAGCGTCGGACTAGCGGGGCCCTACGAGCAGTACTTC
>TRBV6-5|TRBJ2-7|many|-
CASSPRIKYF
TGTGCCAGCTCCCCCCGGATCAAGTACTTC
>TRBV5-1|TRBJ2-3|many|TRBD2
CASTLAGASTQYF
TGCGCCAGCACCCTAGCGGGAGCATCTACGCAGTATTTT
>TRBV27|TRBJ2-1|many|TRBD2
CASSLGWGLAGGYDEQFF
TGTGCCAGCAGCTTAGGATGGGGCCTAGCGGGAGGTTACGATGAGCAGTTCTTC